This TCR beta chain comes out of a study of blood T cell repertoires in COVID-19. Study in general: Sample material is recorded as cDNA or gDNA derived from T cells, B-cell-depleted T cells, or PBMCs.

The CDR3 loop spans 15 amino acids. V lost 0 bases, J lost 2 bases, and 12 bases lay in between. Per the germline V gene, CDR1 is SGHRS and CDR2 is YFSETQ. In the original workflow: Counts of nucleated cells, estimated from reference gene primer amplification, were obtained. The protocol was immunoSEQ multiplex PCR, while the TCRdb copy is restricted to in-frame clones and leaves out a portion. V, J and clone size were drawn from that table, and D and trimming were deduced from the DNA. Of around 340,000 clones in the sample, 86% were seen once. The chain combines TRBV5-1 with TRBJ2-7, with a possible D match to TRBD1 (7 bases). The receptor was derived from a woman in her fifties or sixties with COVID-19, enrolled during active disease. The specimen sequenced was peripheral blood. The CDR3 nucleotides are TGCGCCAGCAGCTTGGAACCAGGGGGGACCTACGAGCAGTACTTC. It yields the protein CASSLEPGGTYEQYF.